Following are 8 T cell receptor beta chains from one sample sequenced in a study of blood T cells in healthy people across ages. Primers used in a second PCR of about 7 to 11 cycles were a sample-barcoded 5' primer and a J-beta primer mix. One entry per CDR3 protein, called by TCRdb with MiXCR from the 5' RACE reads. The sample shows fewer than 1 million distinct CDR3 sequences, 40% to 50% of them seen only once. The specimen was blood. Every receptor here comes from a man aged 60-69 years in good health.

V and J are TRBV4-1 and TRBJ2-7; no definite D call. The J call may be mistaken, given a closer DNA end match to TRBJ2-5. The CDR3 consists of 14 residues. Germline CDR1 reads MGHRA; CDR2 reads YSYEKL. DNA of the CDR3: TGCGCCAGCAGCCAAGAGGTGGAAGAAGAGACCCAGTACTTC. It translates to CASSQEVEEETQYF.

The J gene is TRBJ2-4, the V gene TRBV20-1; D is possibly TRBD1 (5 bases). Germline V gene lookup returns CDR1 DFQATT and CDR2 SNEGSKA (reference sequence). The V gene lost 0 bases and the J gene lost 8 bases, with 17 bases spanning the gap. This CDR3 contains 15 residues. CDR3 nucleotide sequence: TGCAGTGCTAGAGATCCAGGCAGGGTCTGGGACATTCAGTACTTC. Protein sequence: CSARDPGRVWDIQYF.

This clonotype was observed a few times. CDR3 protein: CASSFRAGQPQHF. For the CDR3, the DNA is TGTGCCAGCAGTTTCCGGGCCGGACAGCCCCAGCATTTT. The chain is built from TRBV27 and TRBJ1-5; D remains ambiguous. The CDR3 sequence is 13 residues long. The germline V gene has CDR1 MNHEY and CDR2 SMNVEV (reference sequence). Trimming cost V 3 bases and J 7 bases, with 10 bases left between them.

With regard to this clonotype: The junction does not match germline at one end; this may be a read error. The genes are TRBV3-1 and TRBJ1-1; D is perhaps TRBD1 (5 bases). Per the germline V gene, CDR1 is LGHDT and CDR2 is YNNKEL (reference sequence). The length of the CDR3 is 12 residues. The CDR3 DNA reads as TGTGCCGGCAGCCAAGGTGCGGGGGTAGCTTTCTTT. This translates into CAGSQGAGVAFF.

The chain is built from TRBV10-3 and TRBJ2-7; D gene unclear. Trimming stripped 3 bases from V and 7 bases from J, with 19 bases between. The germline gives CDR1 ENHRY, CDR2 SYGVKD. The CDR3 runs to 15 residues. CDR3 protein: CAISDFVGRPYEQYF. The CDR3 region has the DNA TGTGCCATCAGTGACTTCGTGGGTCGGCCATATGAGCAGTACTTC.

This clonotype occurred a few times. The gene calls are TRBV7-2 and TRBJ2-5; 8 bases agree with TRBD2. Looked up from germline, CDR1 is SGHTA and CDR2 is FQGNSA. Trimming at V came to 5 bases and at J to 2 bases, leaving 16 bases not matched to a gene. This CDR3 is 18 amino acids long. CDR3 DNA: TGTGCCAGCAGCCTTCACGTAGCGGGACGAGCGGGGCAAGAGACCCAGTACTTC. This gives the protein CASSLHVAGRAGQETQYF.

This clonotype was detected only a few times. The V gene is TRBV12-3 or TRBV12-4, the J gene TRBJ2-4, with TRBD2 as a possible D gene (5 bases). With 4 bases removed from V and 13 bases from J, the gap between germline ends came to 14 bases. The CDR3 extends over 12 amino acids. The DNA for the CDR3 is TGTGCCAGCAGTTCCCCCTCTTGGGAGCAGTACTTC. It is translated as CASSSPSWEQYF.

A note on this clonotype: The junction shows a germline mismatch at one end, possibly a read error. The rearrangement links TRBV4-1 to TRBJ2-7; 10 positions agree with TRBD1. This CDR3 is 15 amino acids long. CDR1 and CDR2 (germline): MGHRA, YSYEKL. CDR3 loop: CVSSRTGGDSGEQYF. CDR3 DNA sequence: TGCGTCAGCAGCCGGACAGGGGGAGACTCGGGCGAGCAGTACTTC.